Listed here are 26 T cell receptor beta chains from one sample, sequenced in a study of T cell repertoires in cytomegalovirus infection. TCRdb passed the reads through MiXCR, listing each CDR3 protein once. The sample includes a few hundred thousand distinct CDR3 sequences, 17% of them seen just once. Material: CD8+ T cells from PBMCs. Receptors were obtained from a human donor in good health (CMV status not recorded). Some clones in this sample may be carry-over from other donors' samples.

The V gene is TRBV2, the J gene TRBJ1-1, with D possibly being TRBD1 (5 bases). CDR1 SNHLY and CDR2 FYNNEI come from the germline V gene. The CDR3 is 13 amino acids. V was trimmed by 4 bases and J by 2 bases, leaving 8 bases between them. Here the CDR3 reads CASSAGGNTEAFF. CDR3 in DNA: TGTGCCAGCAGTGCGGGGGGAAACACTGAAGCTTTCTTT.

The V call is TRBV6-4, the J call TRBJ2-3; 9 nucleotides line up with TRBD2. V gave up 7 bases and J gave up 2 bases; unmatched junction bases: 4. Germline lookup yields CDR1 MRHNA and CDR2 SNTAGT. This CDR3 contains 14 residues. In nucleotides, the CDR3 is TGTGCCAGCACGCTAGCGGGGACCACAGATACGCAGTATTTT. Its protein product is CASTLAGTTDTQYF.

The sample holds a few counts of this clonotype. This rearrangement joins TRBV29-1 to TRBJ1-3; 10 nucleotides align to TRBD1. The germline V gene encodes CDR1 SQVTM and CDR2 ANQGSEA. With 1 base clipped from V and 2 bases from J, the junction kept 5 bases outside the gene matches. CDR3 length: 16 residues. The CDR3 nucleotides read TGCAGCGTTGAAGCCCCGGGACAGGGGACTGGAAACACCATATATTTT. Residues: CSVEAPGQGTGNTIYF.

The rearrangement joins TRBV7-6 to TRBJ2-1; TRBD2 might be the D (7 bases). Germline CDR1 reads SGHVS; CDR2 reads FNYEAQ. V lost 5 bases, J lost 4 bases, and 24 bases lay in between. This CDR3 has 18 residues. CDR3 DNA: TGTGCCAGCAGCCGGTTAGGTGGCGGAGGGGGGGGATACAATGAGCAGTTCTTC. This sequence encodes CASSRLGGGGGGYNEQFF.

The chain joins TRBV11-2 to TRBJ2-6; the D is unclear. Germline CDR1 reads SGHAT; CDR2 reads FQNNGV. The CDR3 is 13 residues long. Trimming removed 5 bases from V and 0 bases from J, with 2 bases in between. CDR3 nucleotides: TGTGCCAGCAGCCGCTCTGGGGCCAACGTCCTGACTTTC. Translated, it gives CASSRSGANVLTF.

DNA for the CDR3: TGTGCCAGCAGTGCCGGGACAGGGGTGGGCTACACCTTC. Translating gives CASSAGTGVGYTF. This chain connects TRBV27 to TRBJ1-2; 10 bases are a match to TRBD1. Per the germline V gene, CDR1 is MNHEY and CDR2 is SMNVEV (reference sequence). The CDR3 loop spans 13 amino acids. V lost 5 bases and J lost 8; bases outside the gene matches: 5.

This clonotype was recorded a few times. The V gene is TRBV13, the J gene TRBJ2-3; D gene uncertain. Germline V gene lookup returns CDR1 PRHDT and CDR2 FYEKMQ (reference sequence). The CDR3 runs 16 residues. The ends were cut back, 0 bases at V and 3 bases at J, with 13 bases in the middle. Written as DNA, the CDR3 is TGTGCCAGCAGCTTAGGTACGGCGCCACTTACAGATACGCAGTATTTT. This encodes CASSLGTAPLTDTQYF. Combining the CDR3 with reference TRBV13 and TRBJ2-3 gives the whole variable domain AAGVIQSPRHLIKEKRETATLKCYPIPRHDTVYWYQQGPGQDPQFLISFYEKMQSDKGSIPDRFSAQQFSDYHSELNMSSLELGDSALYFCASSLGTAPLTDTQYFGPGTRLTVL.

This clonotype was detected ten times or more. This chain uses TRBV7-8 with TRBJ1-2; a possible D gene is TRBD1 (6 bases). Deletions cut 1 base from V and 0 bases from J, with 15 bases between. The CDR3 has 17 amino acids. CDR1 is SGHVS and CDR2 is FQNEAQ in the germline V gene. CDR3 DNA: TGTGCCAGCAGCTTAGTGTCCAGGGGAGGAACTAACTATGGCTACACCTTC. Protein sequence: CASSLVSRGGTNYGYTF.

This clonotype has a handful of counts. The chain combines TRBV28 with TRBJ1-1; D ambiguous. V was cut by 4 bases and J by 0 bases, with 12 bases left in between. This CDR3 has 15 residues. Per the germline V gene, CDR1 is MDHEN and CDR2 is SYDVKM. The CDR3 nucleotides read TGTGCCAGCAGTTACGGTTCCTACATGAACACTGAAGCTTTCTTT. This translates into CASSYGSYMNTEAFF.

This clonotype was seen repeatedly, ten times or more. For the CDR3, the DNA is TGTGCCAGCAGCCTCCCTGGGGGGTTCTACAATGAGCAGTTCTTC. It specifies CASSLPGGFYNEQFF. The V call is TRBV7-6, the J call TRBJ2-1; possible D gene TRBD2, 6 bases. Germline assignment: CDR1 SGHVS and CDR2 FNYEAQ. The CDR3 totals 15 residues. The V end was cut by 5 bases, the J end by 3 bases, with 14 bases between.

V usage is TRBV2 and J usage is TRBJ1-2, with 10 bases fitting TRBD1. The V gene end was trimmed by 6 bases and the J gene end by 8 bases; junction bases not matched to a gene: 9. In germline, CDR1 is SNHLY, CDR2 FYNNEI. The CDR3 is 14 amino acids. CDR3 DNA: TGTGCCAGCAGCGGGACAGGGGCCCTCTTCGGCTACACCTTC. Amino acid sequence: CASSGTGALFGYTF.

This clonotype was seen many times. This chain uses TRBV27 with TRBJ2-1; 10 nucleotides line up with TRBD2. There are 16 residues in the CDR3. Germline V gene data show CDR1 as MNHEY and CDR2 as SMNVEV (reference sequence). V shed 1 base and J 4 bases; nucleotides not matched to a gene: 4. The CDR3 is CASSLYASGGYNEQFF. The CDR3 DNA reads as TGTGCCAGCAGTTTATATGCTAGCGGGGGATACAATGAGCAGTTCTTC.

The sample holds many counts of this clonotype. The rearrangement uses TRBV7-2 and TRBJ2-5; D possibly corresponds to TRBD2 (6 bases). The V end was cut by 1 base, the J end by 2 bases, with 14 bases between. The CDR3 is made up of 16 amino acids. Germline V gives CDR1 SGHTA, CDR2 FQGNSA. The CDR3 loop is CASSLDHLGGQETQYF. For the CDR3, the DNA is TGTGCCAGCAGCTTAGATCACCTAGGAGGGCAAGAGACCCAGTACTTC.

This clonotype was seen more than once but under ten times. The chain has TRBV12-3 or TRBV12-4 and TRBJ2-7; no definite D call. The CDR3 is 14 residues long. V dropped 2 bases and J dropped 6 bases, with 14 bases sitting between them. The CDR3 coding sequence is TGTGCCAGCAGTTTATCGGCAGCCTGGGTCGAGCAGTACTTC. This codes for CASSLSAAWVEQYF.

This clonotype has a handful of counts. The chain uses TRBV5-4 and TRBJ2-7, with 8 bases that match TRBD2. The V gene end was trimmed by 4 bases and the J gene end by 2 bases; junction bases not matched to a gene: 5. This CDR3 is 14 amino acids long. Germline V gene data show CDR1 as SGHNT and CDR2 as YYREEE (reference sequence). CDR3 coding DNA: TGTGCCAGCAGCCTTAGCGGGGAGACCTACGAGCAGTACTTC. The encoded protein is CASSLSGETYEQYF.

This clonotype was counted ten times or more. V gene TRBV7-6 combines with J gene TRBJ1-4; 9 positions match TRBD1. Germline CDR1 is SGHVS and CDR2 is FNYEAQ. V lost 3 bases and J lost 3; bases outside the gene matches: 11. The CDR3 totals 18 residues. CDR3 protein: CASSLMTGGELPNEKLFF. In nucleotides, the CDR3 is TGTGCCAGCAGCTTGATGACAGGGGGTGAATTACCTAATGAAAAACTGTTTTTT.

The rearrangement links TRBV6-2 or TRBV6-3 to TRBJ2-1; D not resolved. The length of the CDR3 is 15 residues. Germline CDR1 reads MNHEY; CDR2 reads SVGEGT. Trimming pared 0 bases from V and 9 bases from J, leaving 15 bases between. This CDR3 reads CASSYSAGPISEQFF. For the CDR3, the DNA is TGTGCCAGCAGTTACTCCGCAGGACCCATTAGTGAGCAGTTCTTC.

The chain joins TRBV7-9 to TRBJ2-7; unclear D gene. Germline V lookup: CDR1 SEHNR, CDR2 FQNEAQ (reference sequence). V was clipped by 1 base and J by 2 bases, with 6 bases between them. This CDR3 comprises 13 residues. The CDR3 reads CASSLEATYEQYF. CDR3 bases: TGTGCCAGCAGCTTAGAGGCCACCTACGAGCAGTACTTC. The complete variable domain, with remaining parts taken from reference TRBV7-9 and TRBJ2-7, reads DTGVSQNPRHKITKRGQNVTFRCDPISEHNRLYWYRQTLGQGPEFLTYFQNEAQLEKSRLLSDRFSAERPKGSFSTLEIQRTEQGDSAMYLCASSLEATYEQYFGPGTRLTVT.

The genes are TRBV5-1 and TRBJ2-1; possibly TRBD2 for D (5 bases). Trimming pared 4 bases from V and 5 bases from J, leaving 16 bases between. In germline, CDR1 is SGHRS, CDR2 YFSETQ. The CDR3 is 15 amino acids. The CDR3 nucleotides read TGCGCCAGCAGCGACCCGGGATACCGGAACAATGAGCAGTTCTTC. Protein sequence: CASSDPGYRNNEQFF.

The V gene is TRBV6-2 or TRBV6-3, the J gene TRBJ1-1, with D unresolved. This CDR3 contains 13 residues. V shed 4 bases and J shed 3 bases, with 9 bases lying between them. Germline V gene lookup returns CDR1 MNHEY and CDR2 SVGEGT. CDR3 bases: TGTGCCAGCAGTTCGAGAGTTTACACTGAAGCTTTCTTT. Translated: CASSSRVYTEAFF.

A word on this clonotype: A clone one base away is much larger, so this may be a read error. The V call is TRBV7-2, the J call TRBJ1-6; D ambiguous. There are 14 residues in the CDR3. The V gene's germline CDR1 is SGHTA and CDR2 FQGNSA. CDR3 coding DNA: TGTGCCAGCGGCTTAGAAACAGTTAATTCACCCCTCCACTTT. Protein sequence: CASGLETVNSPLHF.

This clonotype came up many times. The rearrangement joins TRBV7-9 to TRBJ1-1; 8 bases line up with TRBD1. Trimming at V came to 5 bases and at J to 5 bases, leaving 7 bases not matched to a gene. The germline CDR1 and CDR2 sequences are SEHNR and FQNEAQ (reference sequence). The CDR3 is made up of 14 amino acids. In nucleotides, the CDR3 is TGTGCCAGCAGCAGCACGACAGGGGAGACTGAAGCTTTCTTT. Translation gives CASSSTTGETEAFF.

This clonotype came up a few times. CDR3 protein: CASSLSMGDQFF. The DNA for the CDR3 is TGTGCCAGCAGCTTGTCCATGGGGGATCAGTTCTTC. The chain couples TRBV7-9 to TRBJ2-1; the D gene could be TRBD1 or TRBD2 (5 bases each). CDR1 SEHNR and CDR2 FQNEAQ come from the germline V gene (reference sequence). The CDR3 length is 12 residues. Trimming removed 3 bases from V and 13 bases from J, with 13 bases in between.

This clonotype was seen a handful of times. The CDR3 spells CASRDLEGLNYGYTF. CDR3 nucleotides: TGCGCCAGCAGGGATCTTGAGGGCCTAAACTATGGCTACACCTTC. This chain uses TRBV5-1 with TRBJ1-2; D unclear. Germline CDR1 SGHRS, CDR2 YFSETQ. V was trimmed by 5 bases and J by 2 bases, leaving 16 bases between them. This CDR3 region has 15 residues.

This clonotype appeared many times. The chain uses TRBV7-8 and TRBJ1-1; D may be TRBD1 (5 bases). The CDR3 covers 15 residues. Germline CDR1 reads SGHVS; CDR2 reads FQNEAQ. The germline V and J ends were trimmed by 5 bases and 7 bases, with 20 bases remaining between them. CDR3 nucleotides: TGTGCCAGCAGCGCCAGGGAAGCCAGAGAGGTTGAAGCTTTCTTT. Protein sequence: CASSAREAREVEAFF.

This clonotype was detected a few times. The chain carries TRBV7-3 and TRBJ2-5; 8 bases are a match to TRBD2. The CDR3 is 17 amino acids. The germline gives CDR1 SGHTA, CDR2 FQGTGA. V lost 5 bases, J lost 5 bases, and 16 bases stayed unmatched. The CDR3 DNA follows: TGTGCCAGCAGCGCACTCGGGGGGGTACCGCCAAGGGAGACCCAGTACTTC. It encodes CASSALGGVPPRETQYF. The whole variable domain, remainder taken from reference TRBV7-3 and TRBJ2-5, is GAGVSQTPSNKVTEKGKYVELRCDPISGHTALYWYRQSLGQGPEFLIYFQGTGAADDSGLPNDRFFAVRPEGSVSTLKIQRTERGDSAVYLCASSALGGVPPRETQYFGPGTRLLVL.